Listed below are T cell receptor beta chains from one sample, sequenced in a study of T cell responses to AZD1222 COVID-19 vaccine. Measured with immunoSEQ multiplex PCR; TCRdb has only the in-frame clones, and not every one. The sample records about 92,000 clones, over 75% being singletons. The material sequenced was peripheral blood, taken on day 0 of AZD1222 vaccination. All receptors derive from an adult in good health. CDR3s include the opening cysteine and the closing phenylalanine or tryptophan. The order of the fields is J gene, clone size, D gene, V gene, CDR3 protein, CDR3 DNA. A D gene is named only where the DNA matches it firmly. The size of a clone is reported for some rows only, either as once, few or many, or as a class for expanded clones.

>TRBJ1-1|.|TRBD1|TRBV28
CASRSSGTGGTEAFF
TGTGCCAGCAGATCTTCCGGGACAGGAGGGACTGAAGCTTTCTTT
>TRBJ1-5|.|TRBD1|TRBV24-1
CATTKLETGSRGIPQHF
TGTGCCACCACAAAACTAGAGACAGGGAGTAGGGGAATACCCCAGCATTTT
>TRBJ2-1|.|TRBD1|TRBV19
CASSIMGQGYNEQFF
TGTGCCAGTAGTATTATGGGACAGGGGTACAATGAGCAGTTCTTC
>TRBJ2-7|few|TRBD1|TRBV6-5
CASSPGGKNEQYF
TGTGCCAGCTCCCCAGGGGGCAAAAACGAGCAGTACTTC
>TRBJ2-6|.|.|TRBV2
CASSVKPLGAGANVLTF
TGTGCCAGCAGTGTTAAACCGCTAGGGGCTGGGGCCAACGTCCTGACTTTC
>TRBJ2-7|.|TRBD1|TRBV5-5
CASSVTLSEGQGIDEQYF
TGTGCCAGCAGCGTAACCCTTTCGGAGGGACAGGGGATCGACGAGCAGTACTTC
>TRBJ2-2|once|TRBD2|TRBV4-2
CASSQEPSGRVAGELFF
TGTGCCAGCAGCCAGGAACCTAGCGGGAGGGTTGCCGGGGAGCTGTTTTTT
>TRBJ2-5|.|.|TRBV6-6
CASSYNDYNPTQYF
TGTGCCAGCAGTTACAATGACTACAACCCGACCCAGTACTTC
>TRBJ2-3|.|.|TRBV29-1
CSVATGSTDTQYF
TGCAGCGTTGCTACCGGGAGCACAGATACGCAGTATTTT
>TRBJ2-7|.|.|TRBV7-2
CASSFSGGLRTSAYEQYF
TGTGCCAGCAGCTTTAGTGGGGGTCTTCGGACTTCCGCCTACGAGCAGTACTTC
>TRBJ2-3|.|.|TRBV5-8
CASSLARLDTQYF
TGTGCCAGCAGCTTGGCCCGGTTAGATACGCAGTATTTT
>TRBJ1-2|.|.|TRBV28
CASSFLGREKDGYTF
TGTGCCAGCAGTTTTTTGGGCAGGGAGAAGGATGGCTACACCTTC
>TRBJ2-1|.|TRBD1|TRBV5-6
CASSPETGGHYNEQFF
TGTGCCAGCAGCCCCGAGACAGGGGGCCACTACAATGAGCAGTTCTTC
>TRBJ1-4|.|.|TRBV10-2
CASTWGGNEKLFF
TGCGCCAGCACCTGGGGGGGAAATGAAAAACTGTTTTTT
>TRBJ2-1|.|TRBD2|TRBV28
CASSLFAGDNEQFF
TGTGCCAGCAGTTTATTTGCGGGGGACAATGAGCAGTTCTTC
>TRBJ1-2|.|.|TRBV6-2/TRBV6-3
CASSYPLPETFRDLGGYTF
TGTGCCAGCAGTTACCCTCTTCCAGAAACATTCAGGGATCTCGGTGGCTACACCTTC
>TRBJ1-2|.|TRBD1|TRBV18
CASSPGQGKGGYTF
TGTGCCAGCTCACCTGGACAGGGAAAGGGTGGCTACACCTTC
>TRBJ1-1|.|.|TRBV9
CASSVTGRRTEAFF
TGTGCCAGCAGCGTGACAGGCCGTCGCACTGAAGCTTTCTTT
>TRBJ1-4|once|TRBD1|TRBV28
CASSFRGRANEKLFF
TGTGCCAGCAGTTTCAGGGGGAGGGCTAATGAAAAACTGTTTTTT
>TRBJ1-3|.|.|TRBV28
CASRPPGNTIYF
TGTGCCAGCAGACCACCTGGAAACACCATATATTTT
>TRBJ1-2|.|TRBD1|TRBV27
CASSLGANRGGYGYTF
TGTGCCAGCAGTTTAGGAGCTAACAGGGGGGGTTATGGCTACACCTTC
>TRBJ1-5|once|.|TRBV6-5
CASTQGLTNQPQHF
TGTGCCAGCACCCAGGGACTGACCAATCAGCCCCAGCATTTT
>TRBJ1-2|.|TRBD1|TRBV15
CATSRAGQGYGYTF
TGTGCCACCAGCAGGGCGGGACAGGGATATGGCTACACCTTC
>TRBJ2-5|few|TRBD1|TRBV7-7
CASSLGGTGDETQYF
TGTGCCAGCAGCTTAGGAGGGACAGGGGACGAGACCCAGTACTTC
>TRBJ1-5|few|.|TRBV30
CALGGGNQPQHF
TGTGCCCTAGGGGGGGGTAATCAGCCCCAGCATTTT
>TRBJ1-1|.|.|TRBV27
CASSPGQANTEAFF
TGTGCCAGCAGTCCGGGACAAGCGAACACTGAAGCTTTCTTT
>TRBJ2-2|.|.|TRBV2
CASRGTANTGELFF
TGTGCCAGCCGCGGGACAGCAAACACCGGGGAGCTGTTTTTT
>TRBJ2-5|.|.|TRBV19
CASSIVPEKGETQYF
TGTGCCAGTAGTATAGTTCCAGAGAAAGGGGAGACCCAGTACTTC